One and the same sample provided the 15 T cell receptor beta chains below, sequenced in a study of shared clonotypes between healthy human individuals. Sequenced by immunoSEQ multiplex PCR; TCRdb stores in-frame clones only, minus some. The sample records about half a million clones, 79% being singletons. Sequenced: PBMCs. The receptors come from a middle-aged woman in good health. Some clones in this sample may be carry-over from other donors' samples.

Turning to this clone: Distinct nucleotide sequences in the sample also encode this CDR3. CDR3: CASSELAANNEQFF. CDR3 sequence (DNA): TGTGCCAGTAGTGAGCTAGCGGCTAACAATGAGCAGTTCTTC. The chain recombines TRBV19 with TRBJ2-1, with 7 nucleotides matching TRBD2. The germline CDR1 and CDR2 sequences are LNHDA and SQIVND (reference sequence). This CDR3 spans 14 amino acids. Trimming removed 5 bases from V and 5 bases from J; junction bases left unmatched: 6.

This clone has a single count. This chain connects TRBV7-2 to TRBJ1-2; no clear D. V was pared by 5 bases and J by 5 bases, with 15 bases between. This CDR3 is 14 amino acids long. CDR1 is SGHTA and CDR2 is FQGNSA in the germline V gene. CDR3 sequence (DNA): TGTGCCAGCAGCCAAGAGGTCCAGAAGTATGGCTACACCTTC. This translates into CASSQEVQKYGYTF. The variable domain in full, completed from reference TRBV7-2 and TRBJ1-2, reads GAGVSQSPSNKVTEKGKDVELRCDPISGHTALYWYRQSLGQGLEFLIYFQGNSAPDKSGLPSDRFSAERTGGSVSTLTIQRTQQEDSAVYLCASSQEVQKYGYTFGSGTRLTVV.

Notes on this clone: Being one base from a much bigger clone, this may be a read error. The chain recombines TRBV5-1 with TRBJ2-7; the D gene could be TRBD1 or TRBD2 (6 bases each). This CDR3 spans 11 amino acids. Germline values: CDR1 SGHRS, CDR2 YFSETQ. Trimming took off 5 bases at V and 6 bases at J, with 9 bases between the two ends. CDR3 region: CASREGGEQYF. CDR3 DNA: TGCGCCAGCAGGGAGGGGGGCGAGCAGTACTTC.

The chain employs TRBV4-1 and TRBJ2-2, with TRBD2 as a possible D gene (6 bases). The CDR3 runs 12 residues. The V end was cut by 4 bases, the J end by 7 bases, with 7 bases between. Germline loops: CDR1 MGHRA, CDR2 YSYEKL. The CDR3 bases are TGCGCCAGCAGCCCAGCGGGCGGGGAGCTGTTTTTT. Its protein is CASSPAGGELFF.

As DNA, the CDR3 is TGTGCCAGTAGTTCTACGGCGGGAGTCCCCTACGAGCAGTACTTC. This gives the protein CASSSTAGVPYEQYF. V and J are TRBV19 and TRBJ2-7, with 7 positions matching TRBD2. Trimming took 5 bases from V and 2 from J; bases not matched to a gene: 9. Germline-derived CDR1 and CDR2 are LNHDA and SQIVND (reference sequence). The CDR3 has 15 residues.

This clone was recorded only once. The chain uses TRBV5-4 and TRBJ2-5; D is perhaps TRBD1 (5 bases). The CDR3 totals 14 residues. With 1 base removed from V and 5 bases from J, the gap between germline ends came to 12 bases. Germline-derived CDR1 and CDR2 are SGHNT and YYREEE (reference sequence). In DNA form, the CDR3 reads TGTGCCAGCAGCTTGCAGGGATTCTGGGAGACCCAGTACTTC. It is translated as CASSLQGFWETQYF.

V is TRBV29-1 and J is TRBJ1-1; 7 bases are shared with TRBD1. The CDR3 has 16 residues. Germline trimming cut 7 bases from V and 0 bases from J; bases unmatched to any gene: 14. Germline CDR1 is SQVTM and CDR2 is ANQGSEA. CDR3: CSANRGLRGMNTEAFF. DNA for the CDR3: TGCAGCGCCAATAGGGGGCTGAGAGGTATGAACACTGAAGCTTTCTTT.

This chain uses TRBV21-1 with TRBJ2-1. TRBV21-1 is recorded as a pseudogene. The CDR3 is made up of 13 amino acids. CDR3 DNA sequence: TGTGCCAGCAGCAAAGGGTGGAAAGAAGGGCAGTTCTTC. It codes for CASSKGWKEGQFF.

This clone was seen many times. The chain joins TRBV9 to TRBJ1-3; D not certain. The germline gives CDR1 SGDLS, CDR2 YYNGEE. This CDR3 spans 14 amino acids. V was pared by 3 bases and J by 9 bases, with 16 bases between. CDR3 sequence: CASSASESRGTIYF. For the CDR3, the DNA is TGTGCCAGCAGCGCCTCGGAAAGTCGCGGCACCATATATTTT.

V is TRBV30 and J is TRBJ1-6; D may be TRBD1 (5 bases). The CDR3 has 14 amino acids. Trimming left V 1 base short and J 14 bases short, with 18 bases between. Germline assignment: CDR1 GTSNPN and CDR2 SVGIG (reference sequence). The DNA for the CDR3 is TGTGCCTGGAGTGGTGGGGCCGGGATTGGATCCCTCCACTTT. Protein product: CAWSGGAGIGSLHF. The complete variable domain, with remaining parts taken from reference TRBV30 and TRBJ1-6, reads SQTIHQWPATLVQPVGSPLSLECTVEGTSNPNLYWYRQAAGRGLQLLFYSVGIGQISSEVPQNLSASRPQDRQFILSSKKLLLSDSGFYLCAWSGGAGIGSLHFGNGTRLTVT.

The V gene is TRBV6-5, the J gene TRBJ2-1; D not resolved. Per the germline V gene, CDR1 is MNHEY and CDR2 is SVGAGI. This CDR3 region has 13 residues. The V and J ends lost 6 bases and 5 bases respectively, with 11 bases between them. CDR3 sequence: CASSLPRDNEQFF. Here the CDR3 DNA reads TGTGCCAGCAGCCTCCCCCGGGACAATGAGCAGTTCTTC.

The rearrangement links TRBV6-5 to TRBJ2-2, with D tentatively TRBD1 (6 bases). The V end lost 3 bases, the J end lost 0 bases, and 11 bases lay between the germline ends. The CDR3 covers 16 residues. The germline CDR1 and CDR2 sequences are MNHEY and SVGAGI. CDR3 bases: TGTGCCAGCAGTTATTACCAGGGGTCGAACACCGGGGAGCTGTTTTTT. This encodes CASSYYQGSNTGELFF.

J is TRBJ2-1 and V is TRBV11-2; no reliable D call. Germline-derived CDR1 and CDR2 are SGHAT and FQNNGV. CDR3 length: 14 amino acids. With 1 base removed from V and 1 base from J, the gap between germline ends came to 5 bases. The DNA of the CDR3 is TGTGCCAGCAGCTTAGTTATGTCCTACAATGAGCAGTTCTTC. Its protein product is CASSLVMSYNEQFF.

The J gene is TRBJ1-1, the V gene TRBV5-4, with TRBD1 identical over 11 bases. Trimming removed 4 bases from V and 5 bases from J; junction bases left unmatched: 16. Germline loops: CDR1 SGHNT, CDR2 YYREEE (reference sequence). The CDR3 is made up of 18 amino acids. CDR3 residues: CASSRPSGTGGWGTEAFF. In nucleotides, the CDR3 is TGTGCCAGCAGCCGGCCCTCCGGGACAGGGGGATGGGGTACTGAAGCTTTCTTT.

This rearrangement joins TRBV18 to TRBJ1-5; 9 bases map to TRBD1. Trimming took 2 bases from V and 9 from J; bases not matched to a gene: 8. In germline, CDR1 is KGHSH, CDR2 LQKENI. The CDR3 runs to 15 residues. CDR3: CASSPTGTGSAPQHF. CDR3 coding DNA: TGTGCCAGCTCACCAACCGGGACAGGGTCAGCGCCCCAGCATTTT. The entire variable domain, with the rest obtained from reference TRBV18 and TRBJ1-5, is as follows: NAGVMQNPRHLVRRRGQEARLRCSPMKGHSHVYWYRQLPEEGLKFMVYLQKENIIDESGMPKERFSAEFPKEGPSILRIQQVVRGDSAAYFCASSPTGTGSAPQHFGDGTRLSIL.